The following is a T cell receptor beta chain sequence with its context. What it recognizes is unknown. This table comes from immunoSEQ multiplex PCR, and its TCRdb copy is limited to in-frame clones, with some not included. Among 58,000 or so clones, about 91% were seen once, and the ten largest hold about 11%. Blood specimens came from baseline, cycle 4 day 1, and cycle 7 day 1. This entry belongs to a study of OX40 agonist ivuxolimab in advanced cancers. Overall study context: Allowance was made for prior anti-PD-1, anti-PD-L1 or anti-CTLA-4 therapy, and roughly 39% had some.

Whole-study findings and limits: At doses 0.1 to 3.0 mg/kg, CD4+ and CD8+ clones expanded.

This sequence originates from an adult with an advanced solid tumor such as melanoma, head and neck, liver or kidney cancer. Here the sequenced sample was CD4+ or CD8+ T cells sorted from blood, taken in a trial of the OX40 agonist ivuxolimab.

Here the CDR3 reads CAIPNASGSNEQFF. CDR3 nucleotide sequence: TGTGCCATCCCAAACGCTAGCGGAAGCAATGAGCAGTTCTTC. This chain uses TRBV2 with TRBJ2-1; 7 positions match TRBD2. Germline V gives CDR1 SNHLY, CDR2 FYNNEI. V lost 10 bases, J lost 6 bases, and 12 bases stayed unmatched. This CDR3 is built from 14 residues.